This TCR beta chain was captured in a study of shared clonotypes between healthy human individuals. About the research overall: Three plates were used per donor for CD4 naive, three for CD4 memory, two for CD8 naive and one for CD8 memory. Broader study findings: Larger richness was generally estimated for naive than memory subsets. Sorted-subset sequencing was shown by rarefaction to be incomplete despite large depth. When compared with the clonotypes that were shared by all four sorted-subset donors, the non-shared clonotypes turned out to have lower generation probabilities.

The method was immunoSEQ multiplex PCR; TCRdb's version includes in-frame clones alone and lacks a portion of them. The profile shows more than 600,000 clones, approximately 90% of them singletons. This clone showed up just once. As yet, its antigen is unknown. It was CD45RO-negative cells, positively selected for CCR7, that made up naive CD8 cells, with terminally differentiated effector memory CD45RA+ cells excluded. Germline V CDR1 and CDR2: MNHEY, SMNVEV (reference sequence). There are 13 residues in the CDR3. The V end lost 6 bases, the J end lost 4 bases, and 10 bases lay between the germline ends.

This TCR was sampled from a man aged 25-45 years in good health. The material sequenced was naive CD8+ T cells sorted from blood. The rearrangement uses TRBV27 and TRBJ2-1; no definite D call. CDR3: CASRPTAYNEQFF. In nucleotides, the CDR3 is TGTGCCAGCAGACCTACCGCTTACAATGAGCAGTTCTTC.